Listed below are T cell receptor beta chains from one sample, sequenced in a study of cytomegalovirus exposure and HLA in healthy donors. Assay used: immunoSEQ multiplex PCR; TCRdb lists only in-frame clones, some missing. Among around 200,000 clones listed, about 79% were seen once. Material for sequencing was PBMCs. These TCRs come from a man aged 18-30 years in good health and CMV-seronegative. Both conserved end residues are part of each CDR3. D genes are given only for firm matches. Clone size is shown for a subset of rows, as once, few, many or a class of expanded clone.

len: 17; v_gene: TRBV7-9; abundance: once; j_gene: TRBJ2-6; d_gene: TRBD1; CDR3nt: TGTGCCAGCAGCCCCAGGACAGGGCAATCTGGGGCCAACGTCCTGACTTTC; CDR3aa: CASSPRTGQSGANVLTF
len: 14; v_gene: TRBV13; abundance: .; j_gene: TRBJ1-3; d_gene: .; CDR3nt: TGTGCCAGCAGTCCGGTATTGAACGGAAACACCATATATTTT; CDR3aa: CASSPVLNGNTIYF
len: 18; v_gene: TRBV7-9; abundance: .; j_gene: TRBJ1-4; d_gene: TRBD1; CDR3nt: TGTGCCAGCAGCTTCGGACAGGCTCCGGATTGGGCTAATGAAAAACTGTTTTTT; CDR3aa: CASSFGQAPDWANEKLFF
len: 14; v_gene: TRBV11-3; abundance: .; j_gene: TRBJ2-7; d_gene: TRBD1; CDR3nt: TGTGCCAGCAGCCGACAGGGTATCTCCTACGAGCAGTACTTC; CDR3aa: CASSRQGISYEQYF
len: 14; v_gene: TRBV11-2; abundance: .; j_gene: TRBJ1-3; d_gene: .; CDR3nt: TGTGCCAGCAGCTTAGATCTAGGGAGTAACACCATATATTTT; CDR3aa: CASSLDLGSNTIYF
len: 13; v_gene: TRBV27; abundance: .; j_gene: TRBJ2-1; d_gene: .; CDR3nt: TGTGCCAGCAGTTTATCAGGAGAAGATGAGCAGTTCTTC; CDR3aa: CASSLSGEDEQFF
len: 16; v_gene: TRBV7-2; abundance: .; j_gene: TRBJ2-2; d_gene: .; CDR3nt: TGTGCCAGCAGCCTAGCGTTCGGGGTACGCACCGGGGAGCTGTTTTTT; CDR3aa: CASSLAFGVRTGELFF
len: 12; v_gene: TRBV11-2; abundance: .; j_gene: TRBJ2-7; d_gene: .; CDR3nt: TGTGCCAGCAGCTTAAACTCTTACGAGCAGTACTTC; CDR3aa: CASSLNSYEQYF
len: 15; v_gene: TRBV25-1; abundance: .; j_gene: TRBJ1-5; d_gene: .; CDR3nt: TGTGCCAGCAGTGAGCCGGGGGATAGCAATCAGCCCCAGCATTTT; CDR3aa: CASSEPGDSNQPQHF
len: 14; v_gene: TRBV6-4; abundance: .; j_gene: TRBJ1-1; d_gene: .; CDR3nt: TGTGCCAGCAGTGACGAGGGGGAAAACACTGAAGCTTTCTTT; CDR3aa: CASSDEGENTEAFF
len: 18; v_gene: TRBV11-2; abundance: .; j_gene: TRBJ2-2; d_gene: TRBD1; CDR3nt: TGTGCCAGCAGCCCTAGACAGGGGGCGCTTTTAGGTACCGGGGAGCTGTTTTTT; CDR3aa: CASSPRQGALLGTGELFF
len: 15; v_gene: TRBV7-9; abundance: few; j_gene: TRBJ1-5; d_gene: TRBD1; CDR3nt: TGTTCCAGCAGCCTGACAGGGACGAGCAATCAGCCCCAGCATTTT; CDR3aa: CSSSLTGTSNQPQHF
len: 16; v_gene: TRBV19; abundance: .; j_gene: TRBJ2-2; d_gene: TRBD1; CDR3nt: TGTGCCAGTAGCCTCCGACAGGGGGTGGAGACCGGGGAGCTGTTTTTT; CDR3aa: CASSLRQGVETGELFF
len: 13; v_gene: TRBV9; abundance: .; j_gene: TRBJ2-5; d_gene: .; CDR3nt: TGTGCCAGCAGCGTATTCGACCAAGAGACCCAGTACTTC; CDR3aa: CASSVFDQETQYF
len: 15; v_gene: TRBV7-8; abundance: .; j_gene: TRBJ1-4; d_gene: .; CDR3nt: TGTGCCAGCAGCTTAGTTGTGGGGCAGGTTGAAAAACTGTTTTTT; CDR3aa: CASSLVVGQVEKLFF
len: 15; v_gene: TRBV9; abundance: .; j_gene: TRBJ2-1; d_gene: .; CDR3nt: TGTGCCAGCAGCGTAGTGGCAGGCCCCTCCAATGAGCAGTTCTTC; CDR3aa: CASSVVAGPSNEQFF
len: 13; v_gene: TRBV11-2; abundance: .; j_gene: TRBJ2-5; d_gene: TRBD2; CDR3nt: TGTGCCAGCAGCTTGGCGGGAGCAGAGACCCAGTACTTC; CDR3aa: CASSLAGAETQYF
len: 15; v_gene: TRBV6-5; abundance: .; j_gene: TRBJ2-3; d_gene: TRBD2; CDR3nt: TGTGCCAGCAGCCGCGAGGCGGGAGGCACAGATACGCAGTATTTT; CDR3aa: CASSREAGGTDTQYF
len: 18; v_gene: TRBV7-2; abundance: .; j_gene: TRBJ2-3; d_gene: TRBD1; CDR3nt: TGTGCCAGCAGCTCACAGGGGGCCCTGGGGAACCTACTGGATACGCAGTATTTT; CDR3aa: CASSSQGALGNLLDTQYF
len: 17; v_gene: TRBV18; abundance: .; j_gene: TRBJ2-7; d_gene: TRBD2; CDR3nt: TGTGCCAGCTCACCAGGTATACTAGCGGGAGTTACCTACGAGCAGTACTTC; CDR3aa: CASSPGILAGVTYEQYF
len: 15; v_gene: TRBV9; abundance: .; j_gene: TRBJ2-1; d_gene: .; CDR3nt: TGTGCCAGCAGCCCTACCAGGGGCTCCTACAATGAGCAGTTCTTC; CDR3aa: CASSPTRGSYNEQFF
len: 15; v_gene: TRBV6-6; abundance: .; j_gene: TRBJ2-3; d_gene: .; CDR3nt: TGTGCCAGCCGGCGGGACGTCGGGGGCACAGATACGCAGTATTTT; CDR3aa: CASRRDVGGTDTQYF
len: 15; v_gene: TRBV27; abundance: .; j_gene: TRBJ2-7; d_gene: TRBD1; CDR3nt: TGTGCCAGCAGTTCTGACAGGGGCTCACTCTACGAGCAGTACTTC; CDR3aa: CASSSDRGSLYEQYF
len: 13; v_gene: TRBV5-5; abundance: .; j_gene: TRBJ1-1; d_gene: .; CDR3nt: TGTGCCAGCAGCTCCCAACCGGACACTGAAGCTTTCTTT; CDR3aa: CASSSQPDTEAFF
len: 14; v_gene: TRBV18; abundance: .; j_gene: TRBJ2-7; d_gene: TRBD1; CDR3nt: TGTGCCAGCTCACCACCCGGCGACAGGGACGAGCAGTACTTC; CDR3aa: CASSPPGDRDEQYF
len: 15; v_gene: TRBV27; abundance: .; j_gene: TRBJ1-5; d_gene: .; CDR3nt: TGTGCCAGCAGTAACACTCCCGGGGACAATCAGCCCCAGCATTTT; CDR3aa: CASSNTPGDNQPQHF
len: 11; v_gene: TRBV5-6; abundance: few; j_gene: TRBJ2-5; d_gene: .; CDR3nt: TGTGCCAGCAGCTCACAAGAGACCCAGTACTTC; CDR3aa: CASSSQETQYF
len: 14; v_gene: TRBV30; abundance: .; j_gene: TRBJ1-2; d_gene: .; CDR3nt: TGTGCCTGGAGTGTACTTGCGGGTTCTGTCGGCTACACCTTC; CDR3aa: CAWSVLAGSVGYTF
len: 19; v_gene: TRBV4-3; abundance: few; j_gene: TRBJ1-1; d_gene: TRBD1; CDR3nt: TGCGCCAGCAGCCGCTCGGGACAGGGTTTCGTCCGGGTGAACACTGAAGCTTTCTTT; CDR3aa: CASSRSGQGFVRVNTEAFF
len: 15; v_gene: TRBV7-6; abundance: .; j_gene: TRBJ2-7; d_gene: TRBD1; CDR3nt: TGTGCCAGCAGCTTAGTAAGGGGACAGGTCTACGAGCAGTACTTC; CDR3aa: CASSLVRGQVYEQYF
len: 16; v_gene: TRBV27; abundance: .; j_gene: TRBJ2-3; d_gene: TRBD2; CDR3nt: TGTGCCAGCAGTTATACTAGCGGGGGGACCACAGATACGCAGTATTTT; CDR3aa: CASSYTSGGTTDTQYF
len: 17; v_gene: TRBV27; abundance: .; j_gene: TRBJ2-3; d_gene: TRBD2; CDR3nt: TGTGCCAGCAGTACACGACTAGCGGGAGGGTGGAGGGATACGCAGTATTTT; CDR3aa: CASSTRLAGGWRDTQYF
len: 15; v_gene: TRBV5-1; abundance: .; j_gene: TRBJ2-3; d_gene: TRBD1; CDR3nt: TGCGCCAGCAGCAAGTGGACAGGGGGGAGAGATACGCAGTATTTT; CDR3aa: CASSKWTGGRDTQYF
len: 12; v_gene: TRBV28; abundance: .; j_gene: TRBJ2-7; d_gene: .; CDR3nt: TGTGCCAGCAACAGCGGGCCTCTCGAGCAGTACTTC; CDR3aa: CASNSGPLEQYF
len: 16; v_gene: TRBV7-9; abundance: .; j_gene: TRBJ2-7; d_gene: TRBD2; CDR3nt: TGTGCCAGCAGCTACCCGACTAGCGGGAGGGCTTACGAGCAGTACTTC; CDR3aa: CASSYPTSGRAYEQYF
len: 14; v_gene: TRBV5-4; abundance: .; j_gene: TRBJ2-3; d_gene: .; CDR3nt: TGTGCCAGCAGCTTGGACAGGTTCACAGATACGCAGTATTTT; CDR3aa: CASSLDRFTDTQYF
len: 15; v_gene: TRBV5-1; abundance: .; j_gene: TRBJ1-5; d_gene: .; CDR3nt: TGCGCCAGCAGCCCGGACCCAGGGGAAGGTCAGCCCCAGCATTTT; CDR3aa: CASSPDPGEGQPQHF
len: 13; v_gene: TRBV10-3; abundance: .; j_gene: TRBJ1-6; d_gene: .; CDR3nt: TGTGCCATCACTGCGGGGGGCAGTTCACCCCTCCACTTT; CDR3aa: CAITAGGSSPLHF
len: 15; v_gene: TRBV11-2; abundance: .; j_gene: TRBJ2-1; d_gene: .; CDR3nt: TGTGCCAGCAGACTAGGGGGGGGCGCTCACTTTGAGCAGTTCTTC; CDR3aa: CASRLGGGAHFEQFF
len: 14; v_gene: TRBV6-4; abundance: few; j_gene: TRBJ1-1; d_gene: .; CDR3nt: TGTGCCAGCAGTGACTCGAACAGGAACACTGAAGCTTTCTTT; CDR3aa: CASSDSNRNTEAFF
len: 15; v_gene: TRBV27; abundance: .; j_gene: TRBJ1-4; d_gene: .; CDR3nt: TGTGCCAGCAGTTTACGCAGGGCCTATAATGAAAAACTGTTTTTT; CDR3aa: CASSLRRAYNEKLFF
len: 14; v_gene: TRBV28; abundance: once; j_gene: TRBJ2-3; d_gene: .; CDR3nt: TGTGCCAGCAGCCAGACAAGCATCACAGATACGCAGTATTTT; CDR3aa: CASSQTSITDTQYF
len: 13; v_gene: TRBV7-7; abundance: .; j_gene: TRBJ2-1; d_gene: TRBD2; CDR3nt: TGTGCTAGCAGCTTCTCACTAGCGGATGAGCAGTTCTTC; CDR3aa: CASSFSLADEQFF
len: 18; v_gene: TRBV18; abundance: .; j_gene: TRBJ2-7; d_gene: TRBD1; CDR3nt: TGTGCCAGCTCACGATTTTCCCCTTCACGGACAGGGGACCACGAGCAGTACTTC; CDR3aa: CASSRFSPSRTGDHEQYF
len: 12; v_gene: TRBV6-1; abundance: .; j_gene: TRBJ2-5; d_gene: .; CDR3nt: TGTGCCACCGCACGGGTCCAAGAGACCCAGTACTTC; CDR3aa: CATARVQETQYF